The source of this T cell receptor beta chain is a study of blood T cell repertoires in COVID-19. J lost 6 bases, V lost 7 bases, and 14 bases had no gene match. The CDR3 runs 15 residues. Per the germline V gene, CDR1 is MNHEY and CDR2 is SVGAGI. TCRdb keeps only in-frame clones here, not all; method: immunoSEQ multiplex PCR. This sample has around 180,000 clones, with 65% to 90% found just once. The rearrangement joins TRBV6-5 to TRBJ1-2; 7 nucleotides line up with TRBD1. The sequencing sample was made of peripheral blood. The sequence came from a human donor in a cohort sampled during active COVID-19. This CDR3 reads CASTMRGTVLDGYTF. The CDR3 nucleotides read TGTGCCAGCACCATGAGGGGGACAGTCCTCGATGGCTACACCTTC.